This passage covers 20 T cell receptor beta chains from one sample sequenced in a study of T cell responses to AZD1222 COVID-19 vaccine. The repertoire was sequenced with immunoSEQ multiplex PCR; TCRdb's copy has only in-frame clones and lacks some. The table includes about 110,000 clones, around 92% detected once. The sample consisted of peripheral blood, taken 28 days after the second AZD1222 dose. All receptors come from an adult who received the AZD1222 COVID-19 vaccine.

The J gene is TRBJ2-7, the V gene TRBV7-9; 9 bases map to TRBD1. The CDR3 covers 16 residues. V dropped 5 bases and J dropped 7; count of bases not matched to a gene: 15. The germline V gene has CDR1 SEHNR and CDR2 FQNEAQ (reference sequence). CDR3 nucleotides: TGTGCCAGCAGCGGAAGGACAGGGGCCTACCTGGGGGAGCAGTACTTC. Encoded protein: CASSGRTGAYLGEQYF.

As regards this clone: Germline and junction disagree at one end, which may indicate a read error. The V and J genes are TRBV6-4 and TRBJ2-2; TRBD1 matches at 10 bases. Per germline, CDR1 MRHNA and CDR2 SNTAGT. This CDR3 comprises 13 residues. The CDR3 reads CASDQNLGQGVGF. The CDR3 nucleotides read TGTGCCAGCGATCAAAACCTCGGACAGGGGGTAGGTTTT.

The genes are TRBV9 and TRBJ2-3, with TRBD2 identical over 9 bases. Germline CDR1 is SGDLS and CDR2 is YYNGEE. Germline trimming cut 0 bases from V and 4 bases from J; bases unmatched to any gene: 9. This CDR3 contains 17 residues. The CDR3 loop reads CASSVGMASGEADTQYF. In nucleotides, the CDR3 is TGTGCCAGCAGCGTAGGTATGGCTAGCGGGGAAGCAGATACGCAGTATTTT.

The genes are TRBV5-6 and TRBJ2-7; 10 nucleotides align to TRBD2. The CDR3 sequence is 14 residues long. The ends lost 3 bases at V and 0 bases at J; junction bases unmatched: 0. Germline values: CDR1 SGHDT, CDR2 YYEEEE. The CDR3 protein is CASSWTSGSYEQYF. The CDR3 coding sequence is TGTGCCAGCAGCTGGACTAGCGGCTCCTACGAGCAGTACTTC.

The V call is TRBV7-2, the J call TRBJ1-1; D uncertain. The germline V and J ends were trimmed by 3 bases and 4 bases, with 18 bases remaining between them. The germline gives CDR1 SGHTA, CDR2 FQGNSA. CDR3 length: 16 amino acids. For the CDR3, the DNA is TGTGCCAGCAGCTTTACAGTTCGGTTGAGTGCCACTGAAGCTTTCTTT. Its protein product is CASSFTVRLSATEAFF.

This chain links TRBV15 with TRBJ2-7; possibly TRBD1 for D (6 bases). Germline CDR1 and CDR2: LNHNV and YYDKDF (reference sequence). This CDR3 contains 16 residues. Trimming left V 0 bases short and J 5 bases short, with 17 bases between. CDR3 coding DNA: TGTGCCACCAGCAGAGATAGGAGGACAGTAAATAACGAGCAGTACTTC. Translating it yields CATSRDRRTVNNEQYF.

This chain's CDR3 is CATSAEDTQYF. The DNA of the CDR3 is TGTGCCACCAGCGCGGAAGATACGCAGTATTTT. This chain joins TRBV15 and TRBJ2-3; D is unclear. Between the trimmed V and J ends, which lost 5 bases and 5 bases, there was a span of 5 bases. CDR1 LNHNV and CDR2 YYDKDF come from the germline V gene (reference sequence). The CDR3 totals 11 residues.

The DNA for the CDR3 is TGTGCCTGGAGTCGAGGGAGTTCTACAGATACGCAGTATTTT. It is translated as CAWSRGSSTDTQYF. The genes are TRBV30 and TRBJ2-3, with D possibly matching TRBD2 (5 bases). The CDR3 length is 14 residues. Deletions cut 2 bases from V and 3 bases from J, with 12 bases between. Germline-derived CDR1 and CDR2 are GTSNPN and SVGIG (reference sequence).

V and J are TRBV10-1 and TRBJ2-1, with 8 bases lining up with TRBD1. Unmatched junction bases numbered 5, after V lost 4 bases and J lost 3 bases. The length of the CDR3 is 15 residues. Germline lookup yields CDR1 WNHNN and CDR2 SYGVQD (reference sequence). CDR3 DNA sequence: TGCGCCAGCAGTGCAGGACAGGGTAACTACAATGAGCAGTTCTTC. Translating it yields CASSAGQGNYNEQFF.

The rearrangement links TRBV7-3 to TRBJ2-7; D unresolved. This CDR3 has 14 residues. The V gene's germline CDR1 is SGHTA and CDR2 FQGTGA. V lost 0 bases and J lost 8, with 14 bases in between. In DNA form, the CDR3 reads TGTGCCAGCAGCTTAACGTACGGGTCGACTCAGCAGTACTTC. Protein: CASSLTYGSTQQYF.

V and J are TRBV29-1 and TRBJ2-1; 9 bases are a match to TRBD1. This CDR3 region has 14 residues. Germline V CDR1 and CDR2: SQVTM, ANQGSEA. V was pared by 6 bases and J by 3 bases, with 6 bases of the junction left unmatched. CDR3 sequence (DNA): TGCAGCGTCGGTGGGGACAGGGACTACAATGAGCAGTTCTTC. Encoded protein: CSVGGDRDYNEQFF.

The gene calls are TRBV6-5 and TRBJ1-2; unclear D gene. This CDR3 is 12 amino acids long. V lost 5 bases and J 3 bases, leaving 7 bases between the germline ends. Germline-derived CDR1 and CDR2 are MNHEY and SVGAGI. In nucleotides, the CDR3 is TGTGCCAGCAGTCCAGACTACTATGGCTACACCTTC. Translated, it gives CASSPDYYGYTF.

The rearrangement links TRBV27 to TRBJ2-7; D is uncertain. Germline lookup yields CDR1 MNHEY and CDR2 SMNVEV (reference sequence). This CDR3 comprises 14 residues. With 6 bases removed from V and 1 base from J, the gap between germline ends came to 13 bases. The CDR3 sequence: CASSLGLHSYEQYF. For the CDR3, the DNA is TGTGCCAGCAGCCTTGGATTACATTCCTACGAGCAGTACTTC.

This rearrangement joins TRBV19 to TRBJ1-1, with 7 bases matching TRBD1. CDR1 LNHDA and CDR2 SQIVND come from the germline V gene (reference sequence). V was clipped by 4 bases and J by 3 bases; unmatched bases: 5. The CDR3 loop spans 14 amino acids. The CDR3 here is CASSKDRLDTEAFF. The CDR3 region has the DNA TGTGCCAGTAGTAAGGACAGGTTAGACACTGAAGCTTTCTTT.

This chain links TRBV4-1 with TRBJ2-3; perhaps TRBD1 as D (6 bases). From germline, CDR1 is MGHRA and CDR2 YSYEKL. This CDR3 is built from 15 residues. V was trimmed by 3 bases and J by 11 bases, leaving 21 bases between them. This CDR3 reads CASSHTPGHSSEQYF. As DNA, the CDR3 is TGCGCCAGCAGCCATACACCGGGACATTCCTCAGAGCAGTATTTT.

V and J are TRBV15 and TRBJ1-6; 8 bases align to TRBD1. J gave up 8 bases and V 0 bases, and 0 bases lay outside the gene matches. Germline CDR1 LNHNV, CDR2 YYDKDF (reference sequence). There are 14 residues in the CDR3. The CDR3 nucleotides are TGTGCCACCAGCAGAGACAGGGGGCATTCACCCCTCCACTTT. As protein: CATSRDRGHSPLHF.

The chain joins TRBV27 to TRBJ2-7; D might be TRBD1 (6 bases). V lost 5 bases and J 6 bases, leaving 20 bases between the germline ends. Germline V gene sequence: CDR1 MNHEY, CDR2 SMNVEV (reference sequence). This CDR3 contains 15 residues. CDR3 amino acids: CASSPSRPRGGEQYF. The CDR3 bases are TGTGCCAGCAGTCCGTCGCGTCCTAGAGGGGGCGAGCAGTACTTC.

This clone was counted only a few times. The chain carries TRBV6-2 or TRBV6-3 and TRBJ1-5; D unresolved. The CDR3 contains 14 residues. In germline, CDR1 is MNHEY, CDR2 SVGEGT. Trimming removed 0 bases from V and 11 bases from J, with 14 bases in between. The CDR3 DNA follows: TGTGCCAGCAGTTACTCGAGAGAGGGCAGGACCCAGCATTTT. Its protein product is CASSYSREGRTQHF.

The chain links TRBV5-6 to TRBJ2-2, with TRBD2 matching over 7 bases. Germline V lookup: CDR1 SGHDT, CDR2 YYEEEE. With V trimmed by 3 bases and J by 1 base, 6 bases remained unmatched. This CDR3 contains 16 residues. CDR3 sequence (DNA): TGTGCCAGCAGCTCCCCCGGGACTATGAACACCGGGGAGCTGTTTTTT. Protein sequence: CASSSPGTMNTGELFF.

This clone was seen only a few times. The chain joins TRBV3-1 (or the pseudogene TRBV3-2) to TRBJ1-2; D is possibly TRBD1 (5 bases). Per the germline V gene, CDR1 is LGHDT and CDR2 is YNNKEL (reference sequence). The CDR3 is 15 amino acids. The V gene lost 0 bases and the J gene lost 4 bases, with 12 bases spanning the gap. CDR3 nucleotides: TGTGCCAGCAGCCAAGATTACGGCAGGGCCTATGGCTACACCTTC. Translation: CASSQDYGRAYGYTF.